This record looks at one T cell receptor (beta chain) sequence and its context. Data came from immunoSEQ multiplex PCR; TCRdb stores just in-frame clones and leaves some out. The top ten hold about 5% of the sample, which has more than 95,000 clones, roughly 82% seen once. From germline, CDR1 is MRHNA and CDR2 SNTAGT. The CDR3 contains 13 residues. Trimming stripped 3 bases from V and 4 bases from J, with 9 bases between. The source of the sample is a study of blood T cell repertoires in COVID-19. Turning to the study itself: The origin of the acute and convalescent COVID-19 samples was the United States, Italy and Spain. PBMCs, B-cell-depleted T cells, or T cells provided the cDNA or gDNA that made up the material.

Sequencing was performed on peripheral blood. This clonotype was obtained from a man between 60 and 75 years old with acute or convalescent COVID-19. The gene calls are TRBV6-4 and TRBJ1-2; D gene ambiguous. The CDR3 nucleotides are TGTGCCAGCAGTGAGGGTGCGGGCTATGGCTACACCTTC. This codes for CASSEGAGYGYTF.